The sequence of this TCR beta chain was determined in a study of blood T cell repertoires in COVID-19. About the study: Both acute and convalescent COVID-19 samples were obtained from the United States, Italy and Spain. T cells, B-cell-depleted T cells, or PBMCs provided the cDNA or gDNA that served as material.

Looked up from germline, CDR1 is SGHRS and CDR2 is YFSETQ. CDR3 length: 15 amino acids. With 2 bases removed from V and 2 bases from J, the gap between germline ends came to 10 bases. TCRdb keeps only in-frame clones here, not all; method: immunoSEQ multiplex PCR. The data contain approximately 28,000 clones, approximately 81% of them singletons. The genes are TRBV5-1 and TRBJ1-4; D is ambiguous. The sample comprised peripheral blood. The receptor was derived from a woman in her fifties or sixties with acute or convalescent COVID-19. CDR3 in DNA: TGCGCCAGCAGCTTCGGCGGAACGACTAATGAAAAACTGTTTTTT. This translates into CASSFGGTTNEKLFF.